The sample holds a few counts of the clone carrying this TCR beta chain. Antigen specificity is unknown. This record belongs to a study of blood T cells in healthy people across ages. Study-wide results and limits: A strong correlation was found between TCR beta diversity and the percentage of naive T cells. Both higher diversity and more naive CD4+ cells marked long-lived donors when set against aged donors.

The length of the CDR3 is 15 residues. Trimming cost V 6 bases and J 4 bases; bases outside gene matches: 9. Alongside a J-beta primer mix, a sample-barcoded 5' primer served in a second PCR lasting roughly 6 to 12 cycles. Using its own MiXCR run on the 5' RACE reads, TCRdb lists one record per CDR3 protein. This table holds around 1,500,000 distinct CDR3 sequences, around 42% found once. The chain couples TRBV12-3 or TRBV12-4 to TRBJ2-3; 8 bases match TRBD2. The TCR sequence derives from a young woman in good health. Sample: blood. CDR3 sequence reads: CASRPSGLEADTQYF. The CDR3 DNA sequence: TGTGCCAGCAGGCCGTCGGGACTAGAGGCAGATACGCAGTATTTT.